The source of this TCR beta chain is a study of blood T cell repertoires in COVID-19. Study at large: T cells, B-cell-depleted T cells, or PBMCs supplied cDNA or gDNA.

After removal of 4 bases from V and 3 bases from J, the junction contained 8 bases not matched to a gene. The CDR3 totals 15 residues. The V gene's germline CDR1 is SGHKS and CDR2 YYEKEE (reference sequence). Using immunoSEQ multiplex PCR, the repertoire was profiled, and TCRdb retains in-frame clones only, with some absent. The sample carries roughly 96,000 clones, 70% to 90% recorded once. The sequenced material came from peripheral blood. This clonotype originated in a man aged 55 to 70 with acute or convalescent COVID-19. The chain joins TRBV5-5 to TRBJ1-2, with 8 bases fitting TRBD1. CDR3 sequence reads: CASSDQQGGYYGYTF. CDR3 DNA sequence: TGTGCCAGCAGCGATCAACAGGGGGGATACTATGGCTACACCTTC.